The 25 T cell receptor beta chains given below trace back to one sample, sequenced in a study of CD8 T cells in Susac syndrome (dated by TCRdb to about 2019). Library prep was done by the immunoSEQ multiplex PCR assay. RNA was extracted using the RNeasy kit, and roughly 0.45 to 1 microgram was reverse transcribed with random hexamers. Through fastp at Q25 and MiXCR, TCRdb rebuilt clones from the public reads, retaining in-frame beta chains. Each CDR3 protein appears once, grouped with its most common genes and DNA. The sample has roughly 140,000 distinct CDR3 sequences on record, roughly 94% of them singletons. The top ten clonotypes cover over 0.25% of the sample. The specimen was CD8+ T cells from PBMCs. Receptors originate from a human donor in good health.

The V gene is TRBV9, the J gene TRBJ2-3, with a tentative D call TRBD1 (5 bases). V lost 5 bases and J 4 bases, leaving 8 bases between the germline ends. This CDR3 has 12 residues. CDR1 and CDR2 from the germline V gene are SGDLS and YYNGEE. The CDR3 nucleotides are TGTGCCAGCAGTCGGACACCAGATACGCAGTATTTT. This translates into CASSRTPDTQYF.

V usage is TRBV12-5 and J usage is TRBJ2-7; perhaps TRBD2 as D (5 bases). Trimming took 6 bases from V and 4 from J, leaving 19 bases between them. The CDR3 is 15 amino acids. Germline lookup yields CDR1 LGHNT and CDR2 FRNRAP. The CDR3 DNA follows: TGTGCTAGTGGCCCACCCGGAGGAGGTTTATACGAGCAGTACTTC. Protein: CASGPPGGGLYEQYF.

The chain joins TRBV29-1 to TRBJ1-2; D is unclear. Germline V CDR1 and CDR2: SQVTM, ANQGSEA. Trimming shortened V by 5 bases and J by 7 bases, and 11 bases separated the two germline ends. The CDR3 sequence is 11 residues long. The CDR3 coding sequence is TGCAGCGTTCCGTGGGGTTCTGGCTACACCTTC. Its protein is CSVPWGSGYTF. Drawing the rest from reference TRBV29-1 and TRBJ1-2, the complete variable domain is SAVISQKPSRDICQRGTSLTIQCQVDSQVTMMFWYRQQPGQSLTLIATANQGSEATYESGFVIDKFPISRPNLTFSTLTVSNMSPEDSSIYLCSVPWGSGYTFGSGTRLTVV.

This clonotype was observed once. The chain combines TRBV19 with TRBJ1-1; D might be TRBD1 (6 bases). Trimming removed 3 bases from V and 1 base from J, with 9 bases in between. The CDR3 contains 14 residues. Germline-derived CDR1 and CDR2 are LNHDA and SQIVND (reference sequence). The CDR3 DNA is TGTGCCAGTAGTATGACAGGACCGAACACTGAAGCTTTCTTT. Residues: CASSMTGPNTEAFF.

The CDR3 region is CASGHMNTEAFF. CDR3 bases: TGTGCCAGCGGACACATGAACACTGAAGCTTTCTTT. The chain has TRBV28 and TRBJ1-1; a weak D match, TRBD1 (5 bases). V lost 8 bases to trimming and J lost 0 bases, with 7 bases between them. Germline CDR1 and CDR2: MDHEN and SYDVKM. The CDR3 is 12 residues long.

V is TRBV30 and J is TRBJ2-7, with D possibly matching TRBD1 (5 bases). Trimming cost V 0 bases and J 3 bases, with 9 bases left between them. Germline assignment: CDR1 GTSNPN and CDR2 SVGIG (reference sequence). The CDR3 runs to 13 residues. CDR3 amino acids: CAWSVLTGYEQYF. The CDR3 coding sequence is TGTGCCTGGAGTGTACTCACAGGCTACGAGCAGTACTTC.

This chain links TRBV20-1 with TRBJ2-3; D tentatively fits TRBD1 or TRBD2 (5 bases each). Deletions cut 3 bases from V and 6 bases from J, with 22 bases between. This CDR3 contains 16 residues. Germline CDR1 and CDR2: DFQATT and SNEGSKA (reference sequence). The CDR3 coding sequence is TGCAGTGCTAGGATGGACCGGGACCTAGGCGGGGATACGCAGTATTTT. The encoded protein is CSARMDRDLGGDTQYF.

The V and J genes are TRBV9 and TRBJ2-7; the match to TRBD1 covers 9 bases. Germline V gene lookup returns CDR1 SGDLS and CDR2 YYNGEE. Germline trimming cut 4 bases from V and 2 bases from J; bases unmatched to any gene: 7. The CDR3 spans 15 residues. DNA of the CDR3: TGTGCCAGCAGCCTACACCGGGACAGGGCCTACGAGCAGTACTTC. Encoded protein: CASSLHRDRAYEQYF.

The chain's CDR3 is CASSWGAEAFF. CDR3 nucleotides: TGTGCCAGCAGCTGGGGGGCAGAAGCTTTCTTT. J is TRBJ1-1 and V is TRBV5-6, with D possibly matching TRBD1 (6 bases). Per the germline V gene, CDR1 is SGHDT and CDR2 is YYEEEE. V lost 3 bases to trimming and J lost 8 bases, with 8 bases between them. There are 11 residues in the CDR3.

Comment on this clonotype: An end of the junction differs from the germline gene, which may be a read error. The CDR3 protein is CASSLGYNEQFF. DNA of the CDR3: TGTGCCAGCAGTTTAGGATACAATGAGCAGTTCTTC. V usage is TRBV11-2 and J usage is TRBJ2-1; D is unclear. In germline, CDR1 is SGHAT, CDR2 FQNNGV. This CDR3 spans 12 amino acids.

The chain recombines TRBV20-1 with TRBJ1-1; D may be TRBD1 (6 bases). V dropped 2 bases and J dropped 6 bases, with 10 bases sitting between them. There are 12 residues in the CDR3. Germline CDR1 DFQATT, CDR2 SNEGSKA (reference sequence). The chain's CDR3 is CSARTGTPEAFF. In DNA, the CDR3 is TGCAGTGCTAGAACTGGGACACCTGAAGCTTTCTTT.

The CDR3 DNA follows: TGCAGCGTTGACGCCGACGGAGGGGGACGGGGCTACACCTTC. It specifies CSVDADGGGRGYTF. The J gene is TRBJ1-2, the V gene TRBV29-1, with D maybe TRBD1 (6 bases). The ends were cut back, 3 bases at V and 8 bases at J, with 19 bases in the middle. Germline V CDR1 and CDR2: SQVTM, ANQGSEA. The CDR3 sequence is 14 residues long.

This clonotype was seen just once. This sequence joins TRBV15 and TRBJ2-1; maybe TRBD1 (6 bases). The CDR3 totals 15 residues. Germline V gene lookup returns CDR1 LNHNV and CDR2 YYDKDF (reference sequence). V lost 2 bases, J lost 1 base, and 9 bases lay in between. CDR3 protein: CATSRTGNSYNEQFF. The CDR3 nucleotides are TGTGCCACCAGCAGAACAGGGAATTCCTACAATGAGCAGTTCTTC.

The rearrangement uses TRBV6-1 and TRBJ2-2; unclear D gene. Per the germline V gene, CDR1 is MNHNS and CDR2 is SASEGT. V shed 10 bases and J shed 5 bases, with 26 bases lying between them. The CDR3 length is 17 residues. The CDR3 loop is CATTPGFYGDGTGELFF. The DNA for the CDR3 is TGTGCCACCACGCCCGGGTTCTATGGGGATGGAACCGGGGAGCTGTTTTTT.

The table lists this clonotype with a count of one. The J gene is TRBJ1-4, the V gene TRBV7-9; unclear D gene. Germline V gene sequence: CDR1 SEHNR, CDR2 FQNEAQ (reference sequence). V dropped 6 bases and J dropped 7 bases, with 9 bases sitting between them. This CDR3 has 12 amino acids. Here the CDR3 DNA reads TGTGCCAGCAGATTCACGCGTGAAAAACTGTTTTTT. Translating gives CASRFTREKLFF.

V and J are TRBV25-1 and TRBJ2-1, with D unresolved. Germline values: CDR1 MGHDK, CDR2 SYGVNS. The CDR3 extends over 13 amino acids. V lost 3 bases and J lost 4, with 7 bases in between. The CDR3 coding sequence is TGTGCCAGCAGTGACCCCCGATACAATGAGCAGTTCTTC. This sequence encodes CASSDPRYNEQFF. Supplemented by reference TRBV25-1 and TRBJ2-1, the full variable domain reads EADIYQTPRYLVIGTGKKITLECSQTMGHDKMYWYQQDPGMELHLIHYSYGVNSTEKGDLSSESTVSRIRTEHFPLTLESARPSHTSQYLCASSDPRYNEQFFGPGTRLTVL.

This chain connects TRBV3-1 to TRBJ2-5; tentatively, D is TRBD2 (6 bases). The V gene lost 8 bases and the J gene lost 4 bases, with 11 bases spanning the gap. This CDR3 contains 12 residues. The germline V gene encodes CDR1 LGHDT and CDR2 YNNKEL (reference sequence). The CDR3 spells CASGRLRETQYF. As DNA, the CDR3 is TGTGCCAGCGGGAGGTTAAGAGAGACCCAGTACTTC.

This chain's CDR3 is CASNLGTDTQYF. The CDR3 DNA is TGTGCCAGCAACTTGGGCACAGATACGCAGTATTTT. The genes are TRBV25-1 and TRBJ2-3, with no clear D. The germline V gene encodes CDR1 MGHDK and CDR2 SYGVNS. This CDR3 is built from 12 residues. V was pared by 7 bases and J by 1 base, with 6 bases between.

The chain recombines TRBV4-1 with TRBJ2-1; TRBD1 or TRBD2 may be the D gene (5 bases each). The CDR3 has 15 amino acids. Trimming cost V 0 bases and J 7 bases, with 13 bases left between them. Per germline, CDR1 MGHRA and CDR2 YSYEKL. In DNA form, the CDR3 reads TGCGCCAGCAGCCAAGAGGGACGGGATACAAATGAGCAGTTCTTC. Translating it yields CASSQEGRDTNEQFF.

V usage is TRBV4-3 and J usage is TRBJ1-5, with D possibly being TRBD1 (5 bases). Looked up from germline, CDR1 is LGHNA and CDR2 is YSLEER. There are 16 residues in the CDR3. Trimming took off 0 bases at V and 1 base at J, with 10 bases between the two ends. CDR3: CASSQDLGVSNQPQHF. Here the CDR3 DNA reads TGCGCCAGCAGCCAAGACTTAGGGGTAAGCAATCAGCCCCAGCATTTT.

The J gene is TRBJ2-7, the V gene TRBV27, with 9 bases lining up with TRBD2. This CDR3 region has 14 residues. V shed 3 bases and J 4 bases; nucleotides not matched to a gene: 4. Per the germline V gene, CDR1 is MNHEY and CDR2 is SMNVEV (reference sequence). The CDR3 DNA follows: TGTGCCAGCAGTTTGCGGGGGGGGCATTACGAGCAGTACTTC. It translates to CASSLRGGHYEQYF.

V gene TRBV12-3 or TRBV12-4 combines with J gene TRBJ2-7, with 12 bases identical to TRBD2. V shed 7 bases and J 3 bases; nucleotides not matched to a gene: 1. CDR3 length: 13 residues. The CDR3 DNA follows: TGTGCCAGCAAGACTAGCGGGAGCTACGAGCAGTACTTC. This gives the protein CASKTSGSYEQYF.

V gene TRBV27 combines with J gene TRBJ2-7; the match to TRBD2 covers 13 bases. CDR1 MNHEY and CDR2 SMNVEV come from the germline V gene (reference sequence). V shed 3 bases, J shed 4 bases, and the junction held 3 bases outside the gene matches. The CDR3 contains 15 residues. The CDR3 region is CASSFETSGRYEQYF. For the CDR3, the DNA is TGTGCCAGCAGTTTCGAGACTAGCGGGAGGTACGAGCAGTACTTC.

This chain joins TRBV13 and TRBJ2-5, with D tentatively TRBD2 (5 bases). Deletions cut 3 bases from V and 2 bases from J, with 13 bases between. The CDR3 has 15 residues. Germline values: CDR1 PRHDT, CDR2 FYEKMQ (reference sequence). CDR3 loop: CASSLSVRGQETQYF. Written as DNA, the CDR3 is TGTGCCAGCAGCTTGTCGGTTCGGGGACAAGAGACCCAGTACTTC.

V gene TRBV20-1 combines with J gene TRBJ2-7; 8 nucleotides match TRBD2. This CDR3 is built from 15 residues. Germline values: CDR1 DFQATT, CDR2 SNEGSKA (reference sequence). J gave up 5 bases and V 3 bases, and 12 bases lay outside the gene matches. DNA for the CDR3: TGCAGTGCTAGGCAGGGACTAGGGGGATTCGACGAGCAGTACTTC. It yields the protein CSARQGLGGFDEQYF.